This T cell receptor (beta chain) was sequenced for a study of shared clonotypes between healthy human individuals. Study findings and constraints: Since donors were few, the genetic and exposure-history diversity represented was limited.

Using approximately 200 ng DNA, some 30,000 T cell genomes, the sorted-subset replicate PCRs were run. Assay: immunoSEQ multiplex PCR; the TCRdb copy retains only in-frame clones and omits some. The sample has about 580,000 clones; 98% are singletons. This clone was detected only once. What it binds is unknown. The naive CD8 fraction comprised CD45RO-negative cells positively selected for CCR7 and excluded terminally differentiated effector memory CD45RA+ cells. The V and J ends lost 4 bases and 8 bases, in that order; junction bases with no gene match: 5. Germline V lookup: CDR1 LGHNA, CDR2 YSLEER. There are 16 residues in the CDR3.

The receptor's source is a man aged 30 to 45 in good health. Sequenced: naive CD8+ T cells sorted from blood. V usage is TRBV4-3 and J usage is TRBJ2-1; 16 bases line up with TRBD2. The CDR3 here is CASSPGLAGGRDEQFF. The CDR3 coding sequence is TGCGCCAGCAGCCCGGGACTAGCGGGAGGGAGGGATGAGCAGTTCTTC.